The T cell receptor beta chain under discussion was sequenced for a study of sequential checkpoint blockade in melanoma. About the research overall: Patients were randomized 1:1 to nivolumab-then-ipilimumab or ipilimumab-then-nivolumab first-line. After nivolumab or ipilimumab alone, about two dozen patients had week-13 rebiopsies. TCRbeta immunosequencing was performed on DNA from roughly 90 pretreatment melanoma tumor samples.

Losses at the gene ends were 0 bases for V and 4 bases for J; bases not matched to a gene: 8. The germline gives CDR1 MNHGY, CDR2 SAAAGT. This CDR3 contains 16 residues. This clone was observed a few times. Regarding treatment: randomized to nivolumab then ipilimumab (arm A) or the reverse (arm B). DNA-damaging chemotherapy had not been given to any patient beforehand. Here immunoSEQ multiplex PCR was the method, and the copy in TCRdb shows in-frame clones only, minus some. This sample has about 9,600 clones, with nearly 25% found just once. The gene calls are TRBV6-8 and TRBJ2-7; 8 bases map to TRBD1. Source: tumor tissue (inferred from file names), taken from a patient given nivolumab and ipilimumab in sequence. The source is a human donor with melanoma. Here the CDR3 reads CASSYSPRGHQYEQYF. CDR3 sequence (DNA): TGTGCCAGCAGTTACTCGCCCAGGGGGCATCAGTACGAGCAGTACTTC.